This T cell receptor beta chain came from a study of T-cell memory formation after mild COVID-19. Background on the study: TCR clusters were mostly confined to one donor each.

The CDR3 consists of 15 residues. CDR1 is ENHRY and CDR2 is SYGVKD in the germline V gene. V lost 5 bases to trimming and J lost 0 bases; unmatched junction nucleotides: 6. In TCRdb, the 5' RACE reads were re-called with MiXCR into one record per CDR3 protein. The sample includes some 210,000 distinct CDR3 sequences, roughly 10% of them seen just once. Sequences were obtained from PBMCs or a T cell subset sorted from them (not recorded which). The TCR originated in a young man who had mild COVID-19 (a few samples of this study predate the infection). Cell type and time point are not known. The V gene is TRBV10-3, the J gene TRBJ1-1, with TRBD1 matching 7 bases. The CDR3 spells CAISPGQTMNTEAFF. DNA for the CDR3: TGTGCCATCAGTCCGGGACAGACTATGAACACTGAAGCTTTCTTT.